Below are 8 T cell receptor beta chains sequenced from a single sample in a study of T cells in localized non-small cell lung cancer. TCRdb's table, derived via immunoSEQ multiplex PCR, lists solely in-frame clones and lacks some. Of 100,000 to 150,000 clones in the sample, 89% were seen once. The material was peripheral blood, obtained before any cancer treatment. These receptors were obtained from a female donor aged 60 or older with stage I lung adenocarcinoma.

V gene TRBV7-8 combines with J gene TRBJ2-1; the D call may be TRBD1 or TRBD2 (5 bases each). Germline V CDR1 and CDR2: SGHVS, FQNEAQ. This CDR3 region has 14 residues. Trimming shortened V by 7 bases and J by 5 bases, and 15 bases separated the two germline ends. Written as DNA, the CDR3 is TGTGCCAGCAATCGGGGACCTCTCAACAATGAGCAGTTCTTC. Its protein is CASNRGPLNNEQFF.

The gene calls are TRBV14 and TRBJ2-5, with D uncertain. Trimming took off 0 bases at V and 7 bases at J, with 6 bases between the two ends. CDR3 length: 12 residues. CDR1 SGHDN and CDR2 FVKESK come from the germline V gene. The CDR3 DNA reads TGTGCCAGCAGCCAAGAGGGGTTGACCCAGTACTTC. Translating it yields CASSQEGLTQYF.

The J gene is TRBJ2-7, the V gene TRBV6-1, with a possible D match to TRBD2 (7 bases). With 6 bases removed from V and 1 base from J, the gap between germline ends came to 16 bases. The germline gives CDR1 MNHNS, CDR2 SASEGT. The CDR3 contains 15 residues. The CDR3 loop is CASRGGESLSYEQYF. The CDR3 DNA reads TGTGCCAGCAGAGGGGGGGAGTCCCTTTCCTACGAGCAGTACTTC.

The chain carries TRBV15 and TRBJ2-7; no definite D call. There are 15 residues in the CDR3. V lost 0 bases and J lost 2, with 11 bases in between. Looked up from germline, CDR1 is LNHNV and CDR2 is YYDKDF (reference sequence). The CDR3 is CATSRDRRRTYEQYF. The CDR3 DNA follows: TGTGCCACCAGCAGAGATCGGAGACGGACCTACGAGCAGTACTTC.

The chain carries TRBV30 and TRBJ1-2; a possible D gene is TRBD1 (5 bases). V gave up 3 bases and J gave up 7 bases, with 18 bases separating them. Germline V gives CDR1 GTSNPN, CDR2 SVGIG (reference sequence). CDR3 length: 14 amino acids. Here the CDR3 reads CAWSPLGGVGGYTF. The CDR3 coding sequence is TGTGCCTGGAGCCCACTGGGGGGGGTCGGTGGCTACACCTTC.

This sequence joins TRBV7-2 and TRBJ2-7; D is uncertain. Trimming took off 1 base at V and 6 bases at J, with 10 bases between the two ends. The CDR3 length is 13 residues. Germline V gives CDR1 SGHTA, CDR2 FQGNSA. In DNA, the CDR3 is TGTGCCAGCAGCTTAGGTGCGCGGTCCGAGCAGTACTTC. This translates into CASSLGARSEQYF.

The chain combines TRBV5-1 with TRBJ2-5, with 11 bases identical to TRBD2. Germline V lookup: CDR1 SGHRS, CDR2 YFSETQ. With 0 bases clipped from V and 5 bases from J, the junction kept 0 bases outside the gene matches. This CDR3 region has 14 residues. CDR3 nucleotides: TGCGCCAGCAGCTTGGCTAGCGGGAGGGAGACCCAGTACTTC. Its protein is CASSLASGRETQYF.

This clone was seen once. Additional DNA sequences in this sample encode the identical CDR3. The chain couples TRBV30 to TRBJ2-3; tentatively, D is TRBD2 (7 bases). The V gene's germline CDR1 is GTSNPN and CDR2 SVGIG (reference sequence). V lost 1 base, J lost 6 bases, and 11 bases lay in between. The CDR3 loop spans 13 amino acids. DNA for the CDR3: TGTGCCTGGAGTGCGGGGGGCCCGGATACGCAGTATTTT. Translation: CAWSAGGPDTQYF.